The TCR beta chain described here comes from a study of T cell changes during pregnancy in multiple sclerosis. The V end was cut by 0 bases, the J end by 8 bases, with 15 bases between. The CDR3 extends over 15 amino acids. The germline gives CDR1 SGHDT, CDR2 YYEEEE. This clone is a singleton in its sample. Some clones are missing from TCRdb's copy, which holds only in-frame ones; the method was immunoSEQ multiplex PCR. The sample includes around 110,000 clones, 85% to 95% of them seen just once. Sequenced material: peripheral blood, taken after pregnancy. This receptor was taken from a female donor with multiple sclerosis, enrolled in a pregnancy study. This chain joins TRBV5-6 and TRBJ2-4; no definite D call. The CDR3: CASSLDRSVSDIQYF. CDR3 coding DNA: TGTGCCAGCAGCTTGGATCGCAGCGTGTCGGACATTCAGTACTTC.